The rows below give T cell receptor beta chains drawn from one sample of a study of memory CD4+ T cells and cytomegalovirus serostatus. The table came from immunoSEQ multiplex PCR; TCRdb's copy has only in-frame clones and leaves some out. The table shows 35,000 to 50,000 clones, with around 80% occurring only once. The sample was memory CD4+ T cells from blood. The receptors stem from an adult in good health and CMV-seronegative. The conserved cysteine and the conserved F or W are not part of the CDR3 here.

ASGLGQTVNEQF | TRBJ2-1 | TRBV12-5
ASSYPTVGGYT | TRBJ1-2 | TRBV28
ASSLQGTYEQY | TRBJ2-7 | TRBV19
ASSLSSGNQPQH | TRBJ1-5 | TRBV7-8
SVSLGSYGYT | TRBJ1-2 | TRBV29-1
ASTGTPEVQPQH | TRBJ1-5 | TRBV2
ASNRYSTGELF | TRBJ2-2 | TRBV7-2
ATSRDQRGGYNEQF | TRBJ2-1 | TRBV15
ASSSGQGRNTEAF | TRBJ1-1 | TRBV7-6
ASSRGLAGGPADTQY | TRBJ2-3 | TRBV7-2
ASSVRAPNTEAF | TRBJ1-1 | TRBV28
ASSLDRQEAF | TRBJ1-1 | TRBV7-3
ASSPLPGQANYGYT | TRBJ1-2 | TRBV18
ASSRQQGRSEQY | TRBJ2-7 | TRBV7-3
ASSLGQVGETQY | TRBJ2-5 | TRBV5-1
AWSDGQGYTGELF | TRBJ2-2 | TRBV30
ASSQSSTGGSGATQY | TRBJ2-5 | TRBV4-3
ASSKASGANVLT | TRBJ2-6 | TRBV27
ASSQEWTSGPEQY | TRBJ2-7 | TRBV4-3
ASSLKVPGGYEQY | TRBJ2-7 | TRBV7-2
ASSLGRNNEQF | TRBJ2-1 | TRBV11-2
ASSPRQRSSYNEQF | TRBJ2-1 | TRBV18
AVGGSSSYNSPLH | TRBJ1-6 | TRBV10-3
ASSVGVSGNHEQY | TRBJ2-7 | TRBV9